The TCR beta chain described here comes from a study of cytomegalovirus exposure and HLA in healthy donors. About this clone itself: The antigen is undetermined.

CDR1 is MDHEN, CDR2 SYDVKM, per germline. With 10 bases removed from V and 0 bases from J, the gap between germline ends came to 4 bases. The CDR3 totals 12 residues. Study conclusions and caveats: TCR beta V segments were, for the most part, productive about 87% or about 30% of the time in an earlier analysis. Some segments of the V type, notably TRBV6-2 and TRBV6-3, were excluded as indistinguishable. It was reportedly the case that the classifier diagnosed cytomegalovirus status with high specificity and sensitivity.

The PCR had 60 Vbeta and 13 Jbeta primers. Generated by immunoSEQ multiplex PCR, the TCRdb table keeps only in-frame clones and is missing some. This sample contains 90,000 to 150,000 clones. Likely unrecorded immune exposures existed in these nominally healthy donors. Sequences were obtained from PBMCs. The chain recombines TRBV28 with TRBJ2-6; D is unclear. This receptor was identified in a man aged 18 to 30 in good health and CMV-seronegative. CDR3 sequence reads: CATRSGANVLTF. Here the CDR3 DNA reads TGTGCCACCCGCTCTGGGGCCAACGTCCTGACTTTC.